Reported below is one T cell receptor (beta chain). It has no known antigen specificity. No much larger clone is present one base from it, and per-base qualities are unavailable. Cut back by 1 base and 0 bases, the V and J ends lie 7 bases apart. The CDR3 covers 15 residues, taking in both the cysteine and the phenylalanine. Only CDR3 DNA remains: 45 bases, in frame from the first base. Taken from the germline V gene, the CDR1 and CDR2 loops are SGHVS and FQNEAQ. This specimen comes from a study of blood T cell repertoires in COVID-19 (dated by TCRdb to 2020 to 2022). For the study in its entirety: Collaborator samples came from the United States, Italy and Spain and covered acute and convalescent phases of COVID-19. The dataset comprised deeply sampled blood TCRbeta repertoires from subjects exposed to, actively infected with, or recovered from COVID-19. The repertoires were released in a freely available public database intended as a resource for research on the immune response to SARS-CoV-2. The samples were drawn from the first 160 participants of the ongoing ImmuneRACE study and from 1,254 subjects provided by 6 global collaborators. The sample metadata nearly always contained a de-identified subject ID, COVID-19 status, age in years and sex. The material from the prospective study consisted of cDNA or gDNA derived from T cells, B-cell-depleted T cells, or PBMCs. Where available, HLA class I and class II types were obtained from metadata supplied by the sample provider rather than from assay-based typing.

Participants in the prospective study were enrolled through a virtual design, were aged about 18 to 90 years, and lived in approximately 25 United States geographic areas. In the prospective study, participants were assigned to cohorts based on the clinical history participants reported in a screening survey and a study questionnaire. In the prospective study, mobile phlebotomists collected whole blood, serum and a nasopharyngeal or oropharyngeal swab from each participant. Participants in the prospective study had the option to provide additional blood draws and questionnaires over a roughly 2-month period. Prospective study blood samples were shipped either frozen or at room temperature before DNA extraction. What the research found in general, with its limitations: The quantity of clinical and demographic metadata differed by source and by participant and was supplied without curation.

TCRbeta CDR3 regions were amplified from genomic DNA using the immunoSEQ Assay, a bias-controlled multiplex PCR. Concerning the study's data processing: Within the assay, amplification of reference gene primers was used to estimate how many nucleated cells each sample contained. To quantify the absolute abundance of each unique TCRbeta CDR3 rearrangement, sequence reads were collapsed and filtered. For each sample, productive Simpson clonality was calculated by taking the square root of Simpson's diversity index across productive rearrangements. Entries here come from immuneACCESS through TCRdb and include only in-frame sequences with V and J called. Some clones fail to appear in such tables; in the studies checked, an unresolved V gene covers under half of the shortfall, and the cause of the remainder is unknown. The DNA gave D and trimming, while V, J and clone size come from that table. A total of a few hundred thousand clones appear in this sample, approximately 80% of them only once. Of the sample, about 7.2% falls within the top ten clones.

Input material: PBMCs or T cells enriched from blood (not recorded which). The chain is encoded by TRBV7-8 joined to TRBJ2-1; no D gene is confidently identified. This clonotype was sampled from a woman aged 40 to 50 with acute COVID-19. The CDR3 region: CASSLVASSYNEQFF. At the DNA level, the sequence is TGTGCCAGCAGCTTAGTAGCTAGCTCCTACAATGAGCAGTTCTTC.